What follows are 17 T cell receptor beta chains derived from one specimen sequenced in a study of T cell responses to AZD1222 COVID-19 vaccine. The repertoire was sequenced with immunoSEQ multiplex PCR; TCRdb's copy has only in-frame clones and lacks some. The top ten clones hold around 1.6% of a sample with some 150,000 clones, roughly 90% of them seen once. Sequenced here: peripheral blood, sampled on day 0 of AZD1222 vaccination. These receptors were collected from an adult in good health.

Only one count was recorded for this clone. The V gene is TRBV5-4, the J gene TRBJ1-1; 8 positions match TRBD1. Germline assignment: CDR1 SGHNT and CDR2 YYREEE (reference sequence). With V trimmed by 4 bases and J by 0 bases, 11 bases remained unmatched. The CDR3 length is 17 residues. The CDR3 nucleotides read TGTGCCAGCAGCCGACTGACAGGGGTCACAATGAACACTGAAGCTTTCTTT. Its translation is CASSRLTGVTMNTEAFF.

V and J are TRBV18 and TRBJ2-5; 8 nucleotides line up with TRBD1. The CDR3 has 15 amino acids. Germline CDR1 and CDR2: KGHSH and LQKENI. V gave up 2 bases and J gave up 5 bases; unmatched junction bases: 7. DNA for the CDR3: TGTGCCAGCTCACCAGAGGACAGGGCTCACGAGACCCAGTACTTC. As protein: CASSPEDRAHETQYF.

The gene calls are TRBV6-2 or TRBV6-3 and TRBJ1-1, with D possibly being TRBD1 (5 bases). The CDR3 runs to 12 residues. CDR1 and CDR2 (germline): MNHEY, SVGEGT. V gave up 2 bases and J gave up 10 bases, with 11 bases separating them. CDR3 region: CASSYRPGGAFF. DNA for the CDR3: TGTGCCAGCAGTTACCGGCCGGGGGGAGCTTTCTTT.

V gene TRBV7-9 combines with J gene TRBJ2-7, with 10 bases fitting TRBD1. Germline V lookup: CDR1 SEHNR, CDR2 FQNEAQ (reference sequence). This CDR3 has 13 residues. Trimming at V came to 8 bases and at J to 9 bases, leaving 10 bases not matched to a gene. CDR3 DNA: TGTGCCAGCCGCGGGACAGGGGAGATTCGGCAGTACTTC. Translated: CASRGTGEIRQYF.

The chain combines TRBV19 with TRBJ1-6; TRBD1 is a possible D gene (6 bases). Germline V CDR1 and CDR2: LNHDA, SQIVND (reference sequence). V lost 8 bases to trimming and J lost 5 bases, with 13 bases between them. CDR3 length equals 14 residues. CDR3 amino acids: CASFGGLNNSPLHF. The CDR3 DNA reads TGTGCCAGTTTCGGGGGGCTGAATAATTCACCCCTCCACTTT.

The J gene is TRBJ1-2, the V gene TRBV15; TRBD1 might be the D (6 bases). The length of the CDR3 is 15 residues. Deletions cut 1 base from V and 3 bases from J, with 12 bases between. The germline gives CDR1 LNHNV, CDR2 YYDKDF (reference sequence). DNA for the CDR3: TGTGCCACCAGCAGAGGTGGGGGGGCCCACTATGGCTACACCTTC. Amino acid sequence: CATSRGGGAHYGYTF. The entire variable domain, with the rest obtained from reference TRBV15 and TRBJ1-2, is as follows: DAMVIQNPRYQVTQFGKPVTLSCSQTLNHNVMYWYQQKSSQAPKLLFHYYDKDFNNEADTPDNFQSRRPNTSFCFLDIRSPGLGDTAMYLCATSRGGGAHYGYTFGSGTRLTVV.

This chain connects TRBV6-5 to TRBJ2-7; D is unresolved. This CDR3 is 16 amino acids long. Germline CDR1 MNHEY, CDR2 SVGAGI. Between the trimmed V and J ends, which lost 0 bases and 0 bases, there was a span of 12 bases. The CDR3: CASSYSIQANSYEQYF. CDR3 DNA sequence: TGTGCCAGCAGTTACTCGATCCAGGCTAACTCCTACGAGCAGTACTTC.

The rearrangement joins TRBV7-2 to TRBJ1-1; possible D gene TRBD1, 6 bases. Germline V gives CDR1 SGHTA, CDR2 FQGNSA. Trimming stripped 1 base from V and 10 bases from J, with 16 bases between. The CDR3 totals 14 residues. The CDR3, as DNA: TGTGCCAGCAGCTTAGATCGGAGAGGGGGAGGAGCTTTCTTT. This codes for CASSLDRRGGGAFF.

The rearrangement links TRBV7-3 to TRBJ2-7, with D tentatively TRBD1 or TRBD2 (5 bases each). The germline gives CDR1 SGHTA, CDR2 FQGTGA. This CDR3 region has 14 residues. Trimming shortened V by 8 bases and J by 0 bases, and 14 bases separated the two germline ends. The CDR3: CASRPGTRSYEQYF. In DNA form, the CDR3 reads TGTGCCAGCCGACCGGGGACCCGCTCCTACGAGCAGTACTTC.

The chain combines TRBV5-5 with TRBJ1-5, with 7 bases lining up with TRBD1. V dropped 1 base and J dropped 6; count of bases not matched to a gene: 4. The CDR3 contains 14 residues. Germline V CDR1 and CDR2: SGHKS, YYEKEE (reference sequence). As DNA, the CDR3 is TGTGCCAGCAGCTTGACAGGGGAAGGTCAGCCCCAGCATTTT. This gives the protein CASSLTGEGQPQHF.

The CDR3 DNA reads TGTGCCACCAGCGAGGAACCCTCTGGAAACACCATATATTTT. Translation: CATSEEPSGNTIYF. The chain is built from TRBV15 and TRBJ1-3; D is ambiguous. V was trimmed by 5 bases and J by 0 bases, leaving 8 bases between them. Germline-derived CDR1 and CDR2 are LNHNV and YYDKDF (reference sequence). This CDR3 region has 14 residues.

This clone has only a few counts. V gene TRBV30 combines with J gene TRBJ2-1, with 7 bases lining up with TRBD2. Per the germline V gene, CDR1 is GTSNPN and CDR2 is SVGIG (reference sequence). The V and J ends lost 0 bases and 1 base, in that order; junction bases with no gene match: 6. CDR3 length: 16 residues. CDR3 loop: CAWSVLGSGSYNEQFF. CDR3 DNA: TGTGCCTGGAGTGTACTGGGTAGCGGGTCCTACAATGAGCAGTTCTTC.

This chain joins TRBV3-1 (or the pseudogene TRBV3-2) and TRBJ1-1; D might be TRBD1 (5 bases). V was pared by 7 bases and J by 3 bases, with 15 bases between. The germline V gene has CDR1 LGHDT and CDR2 YNNKEL (reference sequence). CDR3 length equals 14 residues. CDR3 DNA: TGTGCCAGCACTGGGGCCAGCGGCCACACTGAAGCTTTCTTT. Translated: CASTGASGHTEAFF.

The gene calls are TRBV28 and TRBJ2-3; D unclear. The V gene lost 3 bases and the J gene lost 2 bases, with 12 bases spanning the gap. Germline-derived CDR1 and CDR2 are MDHEN and SYDVKM. The CDR3 is made up of 15 amino acids. The CDR3 nucleotides read TGTGCCAGCAGTTTCCAGCAGTTCGTCACAGATACGCAGTATTTT. It codes for CASSFQQFVTDTQYF.

The chain joins TRBV5-1 to TRBJ1-1; the match to TRBD1 covers 9 bases. This CDR3 comprises 15 residues. Per the germline V gene, CDR1 is SGHRS and CDR2 is YFSETQ. J gave up 2 bases and V 6 bases, and 8 bases lay outside the gene matches. CDR3 protein: CASTLGQGSNTEAFF. CDR3 nucleotides: TGCGCCAGCACTTTGGGACAGGGCAGTAACACTGAAGCTTTCTTT.

The V call is TRBV4-3, the J call TRBJ1-5; D unclear. From germline, CDR1 is LGHNA and CDR2 YSLEER. CDR3 length: 16 residues. Trimming shortened V by 0 bases and J by 0 bases, and 9 bases separated the two germline ends. The CDR3 nucleotides are TGCGCCAGCAGCCAAGATTTCGGGTATAGCAATCAGCCCCAGCATTTT. It codes for CASSQDFGYSNQPQHF.

The chain recombines TRBV7-3 with TRBJ1-2; D may be TRBD1 (6 bases). V was trimmed by 3 bases and J by 7 bases, leaving 12 bases between them. The germline gives CDR1 SGHTA, CDR2 FQGTGA. CDR3 length: 13 amino acids. DNA of the CDR3: TGTGCCAGCAGCTTCCAACGGGGGCTTGGCTACACCTTC. Translated: CASSFQRGLGYTF.